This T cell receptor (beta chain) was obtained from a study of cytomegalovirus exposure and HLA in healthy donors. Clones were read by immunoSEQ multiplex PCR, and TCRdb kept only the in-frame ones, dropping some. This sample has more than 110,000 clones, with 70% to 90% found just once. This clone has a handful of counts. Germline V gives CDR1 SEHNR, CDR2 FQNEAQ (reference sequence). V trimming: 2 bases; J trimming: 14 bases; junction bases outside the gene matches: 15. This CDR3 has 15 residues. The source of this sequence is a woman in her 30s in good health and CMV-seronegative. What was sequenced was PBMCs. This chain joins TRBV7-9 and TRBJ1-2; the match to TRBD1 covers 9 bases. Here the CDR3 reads CASSLPGQGVFAGTF. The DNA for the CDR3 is TGTGCCAGCAGCTTACCGGGACAGGGTGTTTTCGCGGGGACCTTC.